This is a list of T cell receptor beta chains from one sample in a study of CD8 T cells in Susac syndrome. One entry per CDR3 protein, called by TCRdb with MiXCR from the immunoSEQ multiplex PCR reads. The sample has 330,000 or so distinct CDR3 sequences, about 82% seen once. The sample consisted of CD8+ T cells from PBMCs. The receptors derive from a human donor with multiple sclerosis. CDR3s include the opening cysteine and the closing phenylalanine or tryptophan. The order of the fields is clone size, CDR3 length, J gene, V gene, D gene, CDR3 DNA, CDR3 protein. A D gene is named only where the DNA matches it firmly. Only part of the rows carry a size: once, few, many, or a class if the clone is expanded.

clone_size: once; cdr3_length: 13; j_call: TRBJ1-2; v_call: TRBV12-3/TRBV12-4; d_call: -; cdr3_nt: TGTGCCAGCAGATTGGGGGGAACCTATGGCTACACCTTC; cdr3_aa: CASRLGGTYGYTF
clone_size: -; cdr3_length: 18; j_call: TRBJ2-1; v_call: TRBV30; d_call: TRBD2; cdr3_nt: TGTGCCTGGAGTGAACTAGCGGGAGATGTTTGGTCCTACAATGAGCAGTTCTTC; cdr3_aa: CAWSELAGDVWSYNEQFF
clone_size: -; cdr3_length: 15; j_call: TRBJ2-7; v_call: TRBV20-1; d_call: TRBD1; cdr3_nt: TGCAGTGCTAGAGATCTTGGACAGGGCGGATACGAGCAGTACTTC; cdr3_aa: CSARDLGQGGYEQYF
clone_size: -; cdr3_length: 11; j_call: TRBJ1-4; v_call: TRBV11-2; d_call: -; cdr3_nt: TGTGCCAGCAGCTTAGAGGGAAAACTGTTTTTT; cdr3_aa: CASSLEGKLFF
clone_size: -; cdr3_length: 15; j_call: TRBJ2-1; v_call: TRBV4-3; d_call: TRBD2; cdr3_nt: TGCGCCAGCAGCCAAGAGCTAGCGGGAGATGCTGAGCAGTTCTTC; cdr3_aa: CASSQELAGDAEQFF
clone_size: -; cdr3_length: 13; j_call: TRBJ1-5; v_call: TRBV19; d_call: -; cdr3_nt: TGTGCCAGTAGTATAGATGGCGCGCGGCCCCAGCATTTT; cdr3_aa: CASSIDGARPQHF
clone_size: -; cdr3_length: 13; j_call: TRBJ2-7; v_call: TRBV7-9; d_call: TRBD1; cdr3_nt: TGTGCCAGCAGCCCGACAGGGGGCTACGAGCAGTACTTC; cdr3_aa: CASSPTGGYEQYF
clone_size: -; cdr3_length: 19; j_call: TRBJ2-2; v_call: TRBV28; d_call: -; cdr3_nt: TGTGCCAGCAGTTTACTACTCCGACCACCGGGACTTAACACCGGGGAGCTGTTTTTT; cdr3_aa: CASSLLLRPPGLNTGELFF
clone_size: once; cdr3_length: 14; j_call: TRBJ2-7; v_call: TRBV27; d_call: -; cdr3_nt: TGTGCCACCCGCGATGGCGGGGCCTACGTCGAGCAGTACTTC; cdr3_aa: CATRDGGAYVEQYF
clone_size: few; cdr3_length: 13; j_call: TRBJ2-7; v_call: TRBV27; d_call: TRBD2; cdr3_nt: TGTGCCAGCAGACTCGCTAGCGGCTACGAGCAGTACTTC; cdr3_aa: CASRLASGYEQYF
clone_size: -; cdr3_length: 14; j_call: TRBJ1-1; v_call: TRBV28; d_call: TRBD1; cdr3_nt: TGTGCCAGCAGTTACCCCAGGACAGGAATGGTAGCTTTCTTT; cdr3_aa: CASSYPRTGMVAFF
clone_size: -; cdr3_length: 16; j_call: TRBJ2-2; v_call: TRBV27; d_call: -; cdr3_nt: TGTGCCAGCAGTTCGGAATCCCGTAGTAGCACCGGGGAGCTGTTTTTT; cdr3_aa: CASSSESRSSTGELFF
clone_size: few; cdr3_length: 14; j_call: TRBJ1-1; v_call: TRBV5-4; d_call: -; cdr3_nt: TGTGCCAGCAGCTTGGTAGGGGGAGGCACTGAAGCTTTCTTT; cdr3_aa: CASSLVGGGTEAFF
clone_size: -; cdr3_length: 16; j_call: TRBJ2-1; v_call: TRBV19; d_call: TRBD2; cdr3_nt: TGTGCCAGTAGCATCGTAGCGGGAACCCCAAACAATGAGCAGTTCTTC; cdr3_aa: CASSIVAGTPNNEQFF
clone_size: -; cdr3_length: 14; j_call: TRBJ2-7; v_call: TRBV27; d_call: -; cdr3_nt: TGTGCCAGCAGTGGGACTTTGAGCTCCTACGAGCAGTACTTC; cdr3_aa: CASSGTLSSYEQYF
clone_size: -; cdr3_length: 12; j_call: TRBJ2-7; v_call: TRBV28; d_call: -; cdr3_nt: TGTGCCAGCAGTTTGGCGGGACAGAACCTCCACTTC; cdr3_aa: CASSLAGQNLHF
clone_size: -; cdr3_length: 13; j_call: TRBJ2-7; v_call: TRBV5-5; d_call: -; cdr3_nt: TGTGCCAGCACTCCGGACAACTCCTACGAGCAGTACTTC; cdr3_aa: CASTPDNSYEQYF
clone_size: -; cdr3_length: 13; j_call: TRBJ2-1; v_call: TRBV6-5; d_call: -; cdr3_nt: TGTGCCAGCAGGTCAGGGTCCTACAATGAGCAGTTCTTC; cdr3_aa: CASRSGSYNEQFF
clone_size: -; cdr3_length: 13; j_call: TRBJ2-7; v_call: TRBV7-2; d_call: -; cdr3_nt: TGTGCCAGCAGCTCCAGCGCGCTGTACGAGCAGTACTTC; cdr3_aa: CASSSSALYEQYF
clone_size: -; cdr3_length: 12; j_call: TRBJ2-7; v_call: TRBV10-2; d_call: -; cdr3_nt: TGCGCCAGCAGTATAGCCAAGGTCGAGCAGTACTTC; cdr3_aa: CASSIAKVEQYF
clone_size: -; cdr3_length: 14; j_call: TRBJ2-5; v_call: TRBV4-3; d_call: -; cdr3_nt: TGCGCCAGCAGCCAAGCCCCGATATGGGAGACCCAGTACTTC; cdr3_aa: CASSQAPIWETQYF
clone_size: -; cdr3_length: 17; j_call: TRBJ1-2; v_call: TRBV4-3; d_call: -; cdr3_nt: TGCGCCAGCAGCCAAGTCACACTGCGCCTAACTAACTATGGCTACACCTTC; cdr3_aa: CASSQVTLRLTNYGYTF
clone_size: few; cdr3_length: 12; j_call: TRBJ2-5; v_call: TRBV24-1; d_call: -; cdr3_nt: TGTGCCACCAGTGATTTAGGGGGGACCCAGTACTTC; cdr3_aa: CATSDLGGTQYF
clone_size: -; cdr3_length: 13; j_call: TRBJ1-5; v_call: TRBV15; d_call: -; cdr3_nt: TGTGCCACGGGGGACGGCTTCGTCGGGCCCCAGCATTTT; cdr3_aa: CATGDGFVGPQHF
clone_size: -; cdr3_length: 12; j_call: TRBJ1-1; v_call: TRBV2; d_call: -; cdr3_nt: TGTGCCAGCAGAGCTCGGAACACTGAAGCTTTCTTT; cdr3_aa: CASRARNTEAFF
clone_size: -; cdr3_length: 14; j_call: TRBJ1-1; v_call: TRBV4-3; d_call: -; cdr3_nt: TGCGCCAGCAGCCAAGAATCCGGGTTTACTGAAGCTTTCTTT; cdr3_aa: CASSQESGFTEAFF
clone_size: -; cdr3_length: 15; j_call: TRBJ1-4; v_call: TRBV12-3/TRBV12-4; d_call: -; cdr3_nt: TGTGCCAGCAGTTTCTGGGGGACAACTAATGAAAAACTGTTTTTT; cdr3_aa: CASSFWGTTNEKLFF
clone_size: once; cdr3_length: 14; j_call: TRBJ2-5; v_call: TRBV30; d_call: TRBD2; cdr3_nt: TGTGCCTGGGTTCCGGGACTAGCGAGGGAGACCCAGTACTTC; cdr3_aa: CAWVPGLARETQYF
clone_size: -; cdr3_length: 13; j_call: TRBJ1-1; v_call: TRBV2; d_call: -; cdr3_nt: TGTGCCAGCACACGGGGGACGGGCACTGAAGCTTTCTTT; cdr3_aa: CASTRGTGTEAFF
clone_size: few; cdr3_length: 13; j_call: TRBJ1-1; v_call: TRBV5-4; d_call: -; cdr3_nt: TGTGCCAGCAGCTTGGCCCAGTCGACTGAAGCTTTCTTT; cdr3_aa: CASSLAQSTEAFF
clone_size: -; cdr3_length: 13; j_call: TRBJ2-3; v_call: TRBV20-1; d_call: -; cdr3_nt: TGCAGTGCCATGCACGAGCGGTCAGATACGCAGTATTTT; cdr3_aa: CSAMHERSDTQYF
clone_size: once; cdr3_length: 13; j_call: TRBJ2-7; v_call: TRBV29-1; d_call: -; cdr3_nt: TGCAGCGTTGAAGGAAGAGTCCCATACGAGCAGTACTTC; cdr3_aa: CSVEGRVPYEQYF
clone_size: -; cdr3_length: 14; j_call: TRBJ2-2; v_call: TRBV29-1; d_call: TRBD1; cdr3_nt: TGCAGCGTTGAAGGGACAGGGTATACCGGGGAGCTGTTTTTT; cdr3_aa: CSVEGTGYTGELFF
clone_size: once; cdr3_length: 15; j_call: TRBJ2-1; v_call: TRBV30; d_call: TRBD2; cdr3_nt: TGTGCCTGGAGTGAGGGGTCGGGAGGTAACGATGAGCAGTTCTTC; cdr3_aa: CAWSEGSGGNDEQFF
clone_size: -; cdr3_length: 15; j_call: TRBJ1-1; v_call: TRBV5-1; d_call: TRBD1; cdr3_nt: TGCGCCAGCAGCTGGAGACAGGGGACGAACACTGAAGTTTTCTTT; cdr3_aa: CASSWRQGTNTEVFF
clone_size: -; cdr3_length: 15; j_call: TRBJ1-5; v_call: TRBV28; d_call: -; cdr3_nt: TGTGCCAGCTTTTCAGGGTTTTATAGCAATCAGCCCCAGCATTTT; cdr3_aa: CASFSGFYSNQPQHF
clone_size: -; cdr3_length: 16; j_call: TRBJ1-2; v_call: TRBV11-2; d_call: TRBD1; cdr3_nt: TGTGCCAGCAGCTTCGGTCCCCAGGGGGGGGCAGATGGCTACACCTTC; cdr3_aa: CASSFGPQGGADGYTF
clone_size: -; cdr3_length: 12; j_call: TRBJ1-4; v_call: TRBV11-2; d_call: -; cdr3_nt: TGTGCCAGCAGCCCCTTAGGTGAAAAACTGTTTTTT; cdr3_aa: CASSPLGEKLFF
clone_size: -; cdr3_length: 18; j_call: TRBJ2-6; v_call: TRBV4-3; d_call: -; cdr3_nt: TGCGCCAGCAGCCAAGAGGGGACTGTTCGTGGTGGGGCCAACGTCCTGACTTTC; cdr3_aa: CASSQEGTVRGGANVLTF
clone_size: -; cdr3_length: 14; j_call: TRBJ2-7; v_call: TRBV9; d_call: -; cdr3_nt: TGTGCCAGCAGCGTAGGGAAGGGGTCCCACGAGCAGTACTTC; cdr3_aa: CASSVGKGSHEQYF
clone_size: -; cdr3_length: 13; j_call: TRBJ2-4; v_call: TRBV9; d_call: TRBD2; cdr3_nt: TGTGCCAGCAGCGGGGTAGCGGGGAACATTCAGTACTTC; cdr3_aa: CASSGVAGNIQYF
clone_size: once; cdr3_length: 15; j_call: TRBJ2-5; v_call: TRBV28; d_call: TRBD1; cdr3_nt: TGTGCCAGCGATCCGGGACAGGGACTTTCAGAGACCCAGTACTTC; cdr3_aa: CASDPGQGLSETQYF
clone_size: once; cdr3_length: 13; j_call: TRBJ2-7; v_call: TRBV29-1; d_call: TRBD1; cdr3_nt: TGCAGCGTTAGGACAGGGTTTTCCTACGAGCAGTACTTC; cdr3_aa: CSVRTGFSYEQYF
clone_size: -; cdr3_length: 14; j_call: TRBJ2-7; v_call: TRBV27; d_call: TRBD2; cdr3_nt: TGTGCCAGCAGTGCCAGCGGGGTGGGCGACGAGCAGTACTTC; cdr3_aa: CASSASGVGDEQYF
clone_size: -; cdr3_length: 16; j_call: TRBJ1-5; v_call: TRBV24-1; d_call: -; cdr3_nt: TGTGCCACCAGTGATCCCCACGAGGACTGGGTCAAGCCCCAGCATTTT; cdr3_aa: CATSDPHEDWVKPQHF
clone_size: -; cdr3_length: 13; j_call: TRBJ1-2; v_call: TRBV19; d_call: -; cdr3_nt: TGTGCCAGTAGTCGGGGGGGCCTCGATGGCTACACCTTC; cdr3_aa: CASSRGGLDGYTF
clone_size: -; cdr3_length: 15; j_call: TRBJ1-1; v_call: TRBV28; d_call: -; cdr3_nt: TGTGCCAGCAGTTTCCCCTTCGACAAGAACACTGAAGCTTTCTTT; cdr3_aa: CASSFPFDKNTEAFF
clone_size: -; cdr3_length: 15; j_call: TRBJ2-6; v_call: TRBV9; d_call: -; cdr3_nt: TGTGCCAGCAGCGTAGAAGGGAACGGGGCCAACGTCCTGACTTTC; cdr3_aa: CASSVEGNGANVLTF
clone_size: -; cdr3_length: 18; j_call: TRBJ2-7; v_call: TRBV7-6; d_call: TRBD2; cdr3_nt: TGTGCCAGCAGTCGGAGACTAGCGGGAGATACGACGTCCTACGAGCAGTACTTC; cdr3_aa: CASSRRLAGDTTSYEQYF
clone_size: -; cdr3_length: 16; j_call: TRBJ2-2; v_call: TRBV28; d_call: -; cdr3_nt: TGTGCCAGCACCCTAGAGGAGCCCACGAACACCGGGGAGCTGTTTTTT; cdr3_aa: CASTLEEPTNTGELFF
clone_size: -; cdr3_length: 17; j_call: TRBJ2-4; v_call: TRBV4-3; d_call: -; cdr3_nt: TGCGCCAGCAGCCAGGATTCCGGAGGGGCGGCCAAAAACATTCAGTACTTC; cdr3_aa: CASSQDSGGAAKNIQYF
clone_size: -; cdr3_length: 16; j_call: TRBJ2-1; v_call: TRBV9; d_call: -; cdr3_nt: TGTGCCAGCAGTCACCAAATCGGGCAGCCCGGCAATGAGCAGTTCTTC; cdr3_aa: CASSHQIGQPGNEQFF
clone_size: once; cdr3_length: 14; j_call: TRBJ2-7; v_call: TRBV13; d_call: -; cdr3_nt: TGTGCCAGCAGCACCTCGGGGTCGCCCTACGAGCAGTACTTC; cdr3_aa: CASSTSGSPYEQYF
clone_size: -; cdr3_length: 15; j_call: TRBJ1-1; v_call: TRBV27; d_call: TRBD1; cdr3_nt: TGTGCCAGCAGTTTACGACAGGGGGCGAACACTGAAGCTTTCTTT; cdr3_aa: CASSLRQGANTEAFF